The T cell receptor beta chain under discussion was sequenced for a study of blood T cell repertoires in COVID-19. Across the study: The United States, Italy and Spain supplied acute and convalescent COVID-19 samples. The cDNA or gDNA used as material had been derived from T cells, B-cell-depleted T cells, or PBMCs.

The CDR3 consists of 18 residues. With 0 bases removed from V and 3 bases from J, the gap between germline ends came to 19 bases. Per germline, CDR1 PRHDT and CDR2 FYEKMQ (reference sequence). The authors' processing: Estimated nucleated cell counts came from reference gene primer amplification. The table came from immunoSEQ multiplex PCR; TCRdb's copy has only in-frame clones and leaves some out. V and J calls and clone size are copied from that table; D and trimming were computed from the DNA. The sample has over 150,000 clones, almost 85% seen once. This clonotype was sampled from a man aged 18 to 35 with active or convalescent COVID-19. J is TRBJ2-3 and V is TRBV13; TRBD1 is a possible D gene (6 bases). The specimen was peripheral blood. The CDR3 DNA follows: TGTGCCAGCAGCTTAGGTGCTTTTGGCAGGGGTGGAACAGATACGCAGTATTTT. Protein sequence: CASSLGAFGRGGTDTQYF.